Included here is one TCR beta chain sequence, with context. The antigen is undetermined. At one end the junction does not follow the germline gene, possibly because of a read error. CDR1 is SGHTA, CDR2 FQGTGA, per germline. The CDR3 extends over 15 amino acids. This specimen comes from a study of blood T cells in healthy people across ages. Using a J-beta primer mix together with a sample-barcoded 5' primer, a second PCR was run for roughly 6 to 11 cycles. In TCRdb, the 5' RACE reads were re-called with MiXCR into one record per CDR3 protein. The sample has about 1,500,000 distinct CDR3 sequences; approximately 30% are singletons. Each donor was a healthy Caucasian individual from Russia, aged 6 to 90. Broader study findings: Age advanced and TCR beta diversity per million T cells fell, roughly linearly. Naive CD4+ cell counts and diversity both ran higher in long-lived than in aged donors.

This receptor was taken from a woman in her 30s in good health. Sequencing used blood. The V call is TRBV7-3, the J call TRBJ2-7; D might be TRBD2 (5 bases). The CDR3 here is CASSLGYGVTYEECF. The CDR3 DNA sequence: TGTGCCAGCAGCTTAGGGTACGGGGTTACCTACGAGGAGTGCTTC.